This T cell receptor beta chain appears in the sequencing data of a study of blood T cell repertoires in COVID-19. Overall study: PBMCs, B-cell-depleted T cells, or T cells provided the cDNA or gDNA that made up the material.

Original handling: Reference gene primer amplification yielded estimated nucleated cell counts. Repertoires were generated with immunoSEQ multiplex PCR, while TCRdb's copy carries only in-frame clones and drops some. V, J and clone size derive from that table, while D and trimming were established from the DNA sequence. The table lists around 200,000 clones, around 85% of them singletons. Germline V gene sequence: CDR1 WNHNN, CDR2 SYGVQD (reference sequence). V was cut by 6 bases and J by 1 base, with 12 bases left in between. The CDR3 has 14 amino acids. Sequencing used peripheral blood. This rearrangement joins TRBV10-1 to TRBJ1-1, with TRBD1 as a possible D gene (6 bases). This TCR derives from a man between 65 and 80 years old with active or convalescent COVID-19. As DNA, the CDR3 is TGCGCCAGCAGCCGGGACACCACGAACACTGAAGCTTTCTTT. It encodes CASSRDTTNTEAFF.